This T cell receptor beta chain was found in a study of blood T cell repertoires in COVID-19 (dated by TCRdb to the early 2020s). Broadly, across the study: The collaborator samples originated in the United States, Italy and Spain and spanned the acute and convalescent phases of COVID-19. The prospective study material was composed of cDNA or gDNA derived from T cells, B-cell-depleted T cells, or PBMCs. Where HLA class I and class II types were available, the types were taken from metadata supplied by the sample provider, not from assay-based typing. The samples were drawn from the first 160 participants of the ongoing ImmuneRACE study and from under 1,500 subjects provided by 6 global collaborators. The dataset comprised deeply sampled blood TCRbeta repertoires from subjects exposed to, actively infected with, or recovered from COVID-19. A freely available public database, intended as a resource for researchers studying the immune response to SARS-CoV-2, is where the repertoires were released. Sample metadata almost always included a de-identified subject ID, COVID-19 status, age in years and sex.

Study-wide findings and limitations: Clinical and demographic metadata were provided uncurated, with the amount varying by source and participant.

TCRbeta CDR3 regions were amplified from genomic DNA using the immunoSEQ Assay, a bias-controlled multiplex PCR. Regarding the original processing steps: The number of nucleated cells in each sample was estimated by amplification of reference gene primers within the assay. To quantify the absolute abundance of each unique TCRbeta CDR3 rearrangement, sequence reads were collapsed and filtered. Productive Simpson clonality was computed per sample as the square root of Simpson's diversity index over productive rearrangements. Drawn from immuneACCESS, this table holds only the in-frame rearrangements with V and J called that TCRdb kept. Clones are partly lost; checked studies trace under half to an unresolved V gene and leave the rest unexplained. From that table come the V and J calls and clone size; the DNA was used to work out D and trimming. This sample holds more than 250,000 clones; around 90% were observed only once. The ten biggest clones cover around 1.7% of the sample.

Enrolling through a virtual design, the prospective study's participants ranged in age from roughly 18 to 90 years and lived across 24 United States geographic areas. In the prospective study, cohorts were assigned on the basis of participant-reported clinical history obtained from a screening survey and a study questionnaire. In the prospective study, mobile phlebotomists collected whole blood, serum and a nasopharyngeal or oropharyngeal swab from each participant. Over an approximately two-month period, participants in the prospective study had the option of providing additional blood draws and questionnaires. Before DNA extraction, blood samples from the prospective study were shipped at room temperature or frozen. Remarks on this clone: Its antigen remains unidentified. There are no base qualities to consult, and no much larger clone falls within one base.

The TCR originated in a woman younger than 35 with acute COVID-19. The sample consisted of PBMCs or T cells enriched from blood (not recorded which).

The CDR3 region has the sequence CASSWPDRGTDTQYF. The sequenced DNA is TGTGCCAGCAGCTGGCCGGACAGGGGGACAGATACGCAGTATTTT. The chain employs TRBV13 and TRBJ2-3, and 10 junction bases match TRBD1. V is cut back by 4 bases and J by 3 bases, with 4 bases in the junction unmatched. Sequences PRHDT (CDR1) and FYEKMQ (CDR2) are obtained from the germline V gene (reference sequence). Its CDR3 holds 15 amino acids, cysteine through phenylalanine. CDR3 DNA only is kept here, 45 bases in frame from base 1.